The 15 T cell receptor beta chains given below trace back to one sample, sequenced in a study of shared clonotypes between healthy human individuals. Clones were sequenced by immunoSEQ multiplex PCR, and TCRdb holds only the in-frame ones, with some missing. The table has over 1.4 million clones, around 97% seen once; the top ten hold more than 0.9%. The sample consisted of naive CD4+ T cells sorted from blood. As for subset: CD45RA+ positively selected. All receptors come from a man in his thirties or forties in good health.

The V and J genes are TRBV9 and TRBJ2-1; no firm D call. V lost 4 bases and J lost 7, with 15 bases in between. The CDR3 runs to 14 residues. Germline V CDR1 and CDR2: SGDLS, YYNGEE. CDR3 sequence reads: CASSPVALSNEQFF. The CDR3 DNA reads as TGTGCCAGCAGCCCTGTTGCCCTGTCTAATGAGCAGTTCTTC.

About this clone itself: Other DNA sequences of this sample code for an identical CDR3. This chain connects TRBV20-1 to TRBJ2-7; 7 nucleotides agree with TRBD1. V was pared by 6 bases and J by 6 bases, with 5 bases of the junction left unmatched. The CDR3 is made up of 11 amino acids. CDR1 and CDR2 from the germline V gene are DFQATT and SNEGSKA (reference sequence). The CDR3 nucleotides read TGCAGTGCGAAAGACAGGGCCGAGCAGTACTTC. Residues: CSAKDRAEQYF.

Here the CDR3 reads CAVGQISYEQYF. The CDR3 DNA sequence: TGTGCCGTTGGACAGATCTCCTACGAGCAGTACTTC. The chain uses TRBV30 and TRBJ2-7; perhaps TRBD1 as D (6 bases). The V gene lost 8 bases and the J gene lost 0 bases, with 11 bases spanning the gap. Germline V lookup: CDR1 GTSNPN, CDR2 SVGIG (reference sequence). The CDR3 sequence is 12 residues long.

Note on this clone: Other DNA sequences in the same sample also yield this CDR3. The chain carries TRBV15 and TRBJ2-5; D call uncertain. The CDR3 has 12 residues. Trimming removed 1 base at V and 5 bases at J, with 5 bases between. Germline-derived CDR1 and CDR2 are LNHNV and YYDKDF (reference sequence). CDR3 DNA: TGTGCCACCAGCAGAGCTCAGGAGACCCAGTACTTC. It is translated as CATSRAQETQYF.

V and J are TRBV2 and TRBJ2-5, with D perhaps matching TRBD1 (6 bases). From germline, CDR1 is SNHLY and CDR2 FYNNEI. The CDR3 spans 15 residues. V dropped 2 bases and J dropped 5 bases, with 15 bases sitting between them. The CDR3 loop reads CASSELTGTGETQYF. The CDR3 DNA follows: TGTGCCAGCAGTGAATTAACAGGGACGGGGGAGACCCAGTACTTC. Looking up the rest from reference TRBV2 and TRBJ2-5 gives the full variable domain: EPEVTQTPSHQVTQMGQEVILRCVPISNHLYFYWYRQILGQKVEFLVSFYNNEISEKSEIFDDQFSVERPDGSNFTLKIRSTKLEDSAMYFCASSELTGTGETQYFGPGTRLLVL.

This clone was seen just once. The rearrangement joins TRBV6-5 to TRBJ2-1, with D maybe TRBD2 (6 bases). Trimming took 6 bases from V and 14 from J, leaving 17 bases between them. CDR3 length equals 12 residues. Germline V CDR1 and CDR2: MNHEY, SVGAGI. This CDR3 is CASSDFGRDKFF. Here the CDR3 DNA reads TGTGCCAGCAGCGACTTTGGGCGGGATAAGTTCTTC.

V and J are TRBV12-5 and TRBJ2-1; D is perhaps TRBD1 or TRBD2 (5 bases each). Trimming left V 0 bases short and J 5 bases short, with 17 bases between. The CDR3 loop spans 17 amino acids. Germline CDR1 and CDR2: LGHNT and FRNRAP. Here the CDR3 reads CASGLVLSGQMDNEQFF. The DNA of the CDR3 is TGTGCTAGTGGTTTGGTACTAAGCGGACAAATGGACAATGAGCAGTTCTTC.

The chain couples TRBV6-1 to TRBJ2-2; TRBD1 or TRBD2 may be the D gene (5 bases each). V gave up 4 bases and J gave up 7 bases, with 13 bases separating them. Germline V gene lookup returns CDR1 MNHNS and CDR2 SASEGT. The CDR3 has 14 residues. CDR3 DNA sequence: TGTGCCAGCAGTGTCAGCAGGGAGAACGGGGAGCTGTTTTTT. It specifies CASSVSRENGELFF.

The chain carries TRBV9 and TRBJ1-2; 7 bases fit TRBD1. The germline CDR1 and CDR2 sequences are SGDLS and YYNGEE. Trimming at V came to 0 bases and at J to 8 bases, leaving 4 bases not matched to a gene. This CDR3 is built from 13 residues. In DNA form, the CDR3 reads TGTGCCAGCAGCGTAGACAGGGGCAAGGGCTACACCTTC. Its protein product is CASSVDRGKGYTF. Full variable domain (missing parts from reference TRBV9 and TRBJ1-2): DSGVTQTPKHLITATGQRVTLRCSPRSGDLSVYWYQQSLDQGLQFLIQYYNGEERAKGNILERFSAQQFPDLHSELNLSSLELGDSALYFCASSVDRGKGYTFGSGTRLTVV.

As regards this clone: Other DNA sequences of this sample code for an identical CDR3. V and J are TRBV5-1 and TRBJ2-2; tentative D call: TRBD1 (6 bases). The CDR3 consists of 13 residues. The germline CDR1 and CDR2 sequences are SGHRS and YFSETQ. Trimming pared 4 bases from V and 5 bases from J, leaving 9 bases between. DNA of the CDR3: TGCGCCAGCAGCCCAGGGGTTACCGGGGAGCTGTTTTTT. This encodes CASSPGVTGELFF.

The J gene is TRBJ2-5, the V gene TRBV5-4, with D possibly being TRBD2 (5 bases). The V end lost 0 bases, the J end lost 5 bases, and 11 bases lay between the germline ends. Germline CDR1 and CDR2: SGHNT and YYREEE (reference sequence). CDR3 size: 14 residues. The CDR3 region is CASSLAGREETQYF. The DNA of the CDR3 is TGTGCCAGCAGCTTGGCCGGAAGGGAGGAGACCCAGTACTTC.

In its sample, this clone was seen once. The chain has TRBV19 and TRBJ2-4; 9 nucleotides match TRBD2. This CDR3 spans 17 amino acids. With V trimmed by 2 bases and J by 1 base, 6 bases remained unmatched. CDR1 and CDR2 from the germline V gene are LNHDA and SQIVND (reference sequence). As DNA, the CDR3 is TGTGCCAGTAGTATACGCCTAGCGGGAAAGGCCAAAAACATTCAGTACTTC. Translation gives CASSIRLAGKAKNIQYF.

This clone was seen a few times. This rearrangement joins TRBV5-1 to TRBJ2-3; 12 bases fit TRBD2. Germline loops: CDR1 SGHRS, CDR2 YFSETQ. J lost 5 bases, V lost 4 bases, and 8 bases had no gene match. This CDR3 is built from 16 residues. The CDR3 is CASSRDLAGGLDTQYF. DNA of the CDR3: TGCGCCAGCAGCAGGGATCTAGCGGGAGGGTTAGATACGCAGTATTTT. Looking up the rest from reference TRBV5-1 and TRBJ2-3 gives the full variable domain: KAGVTQTPRYLIKTRGQQVTLSCSPISGHRSVSWYQQTPGQGLQFLFEYFSETQRNKGNFPGRFSGRQFSNSRSEMNVSTLELGDSALYLCASSRDLAGGLDTQYFGPGTRLTVL.

The rearrangement links TRBV6-5 to TRBJ2-3, with D hard to call. Germline loops: CDR1 MNHEY, CDR2 SVGAGI. V lost 2 bases and J lost 0, with 12 bases in between. CDR3 size: 16 residues. Written as DNA, the CDR3 is TGTGCCAGCAGTTACCTCCCGACACGTAGCACAGATACGCAGTATTTT. It yields the protein CASSYLPTRSTDTQYF.

With regard to this clone: Other DNA sequences in this specimen translate into the identical CDR3. J is TRBJ1-1 and V is TRBV9; D uncertain. Germline assignment: CDR1 SGDLS and CDR2 YYNGEE. The V and J ends lost 0 bases and 4 bases respectively, with 7 bases between them. The CDR3 loop spans 13 amino acids. CDR3 in DNA: TGTGCCAGCAGCGTAGCTACGGGCACTGAAGCTTTCTTT. This encodes CASSVATGTEAFF.